This is a list of T cell receptor beta chains from one sample in a study of blood T cell repertoires in COVID-19. The data were produced by immunoSEQ multiplex PCR, yet TCRdb's version contains in-frame clones alone and is incomplete. The sample includes fewer than 350,000 clones, 70% to 90% of them seen just once. Sequencing was done on a sample of PBMCs or T cells enriched from blood (not recorded which). The source is a man younger than 45 who had recovered from COVID-19. Each CDR3 is given with its conserved first and last residue. Each record gives: CDR3 protein, CDR3 DNA, J gene, clone size, D gene, V gene. D genes are given only for firm matches. Clone size is stated in some rows and not others, as once, few, many or a class when expanded.

CDR3aa: CASSLGDSTGELFF; CDR3nt: TGTGCCAGCAGCTTGGGGGACAGCACCGGGGAGCTGTTTTTT; j_gene: TRBJ2-2; abundance: -; d_gene: TRBD1; v_gene: TRBV7-8
CDR3aa: CASSPGLYNEQFF; CDR3nt: TGTGCCAGCTCACCGGGACTTTACAATGAGCAGTTCTTC; j_gene: TRBJ2-1; abundance: -; d_gene: -; v_gene: TRBV18
CDR3aa: CASSRTGGVETQYF; CDR3nt: TGTGCCAGCAGCCGGACAGGGGGCGTGGAGACCCAGTACTTC; j_gene: TRBJ2-5; abundance: -; d_gene: TRBD1; v_gene: TRBV11-2
CDR3aa: CASSFSSGTGTYEQYF; CDR3nt: TGTGCCAGCAGTTTCTCGTCGGGGACAGGGACTTACGAGCAGTACTTC; j_gene: TRBJ2-7; abundance: -; d_gene: TRBD1; v_gene: TRBV6-5
CDR3aa: CARSPQAGGHTDTQYF; CDR3nt: TGTGCCAGAAGCCCCCAAGCGGGGGGACACACAGATACGCAGTATTTT; j_gene: TRBJ2-3; abundance: -; d_gene: TRBD2; v_gene: TRBV5-3
CDR3aa: CASSHASRGNTGELFF; CDR3nt: TGTGCCAGCAGCCACGCAAGCAGGGGGAACACCGGGGAGCTGTTTTTT; j_gene: TRBJ2-2; abundance: -; d_gene: -; v_gene: TRBV5-4
CDR3aa: CASSLQAGNGYTF; CDR3nt: TGTGCCAGCAGTCTACAGGCAGGGAATGGCTACACCTTC; j_gene: TRBJ1-2; abundance: few; d_gene: -; v_gene: TRBV12-3/TRBV12-4
CDR3aa: CASSLEGPEAFF; CDR3nt: TGCGCCAGCAGCTTGGAGGGGCCAGAAGCTTTCTTT; j_gene: TRBJ1-1; abundance: -; d_gene: -; v_gene: TRBV5-1
CDR3aa: CASSFSGVVYTQYF; CDR3nt: TGTGCCAGCAGCTTCTCGGGTGTTGTTTATACGCAGTATTTT; j_gene: TRBJ2-3; abundance: few; d_gene: -; v_gene: TRBV5-6
CDR3aa: CASSEGPGQGYEQYF; CDR3nt: TGTGCCAGCAGCGAGGGACCGGGACAGGGGTACGAGCAGTACTTC; j_gene: TRBJ2-7; abundance: once; d_gene: TRBD1; v_gene: TRBV7-3
CDR3aa: CASSLPNPGLYNEQFF; CDR3nt: TGTGCCAGCAGCCTACCAAATCCAGGGTTATACAATGAGCAGTTCTTC; j_gene: TRBJ2-1; abundance: few; d_gene: -; v_gene: TRBV7-8